This entry lists 7 T cell receptor beta chains sequenced from one sample in a study of somatic mutations in cytotoxic T cells in rheumatoid arthritis. Data came from immunoSEQ multiplex PCR; TCRdb stores just in-frame clones and leaves some out. Of about 9,000 clones listed, 60% to 80% are singletons. Sequencing input: CD8+ T cells sorted from blood. These receptors came from an adult with rheumatoid arthritis.

This clone was recorded once. The J gene is TRBJ2-1, the V gene TRBV5-4; 8 nucleotides align to TRBD2. The V gene's germline CDR1 is SGHNT and CDR2 YYREEE (reference sequence). After removal of 1 base from V and 2 bases from J, the junction contained 5 bases not matched to a gene. This CDR3 comprises 16 residues. This chain's CDR3 is CASSLPGGQAYNEQFF. In DNA, the CDR3 is TGTGCCAGCAGCTTGCCGGGGGGGCAGGCCTACAATGAGCAGTTCTTC.

The V call is TRBV18, the J call TRBJ2-1, with D perhaps being TRBD1 or TRBD2 (5 bases each). The ends were cut back, 4 bases at V and 7 bases at J, with 14 bases in the middle. Germline values: CDR1 KGHSH, CDR2 LQKENI. The CDR3 is made up of 14 amino acids. The CDR3 loop reads CASSLLGQGNEQFF. CDR3 bases: TGTGCCAGCTCACTACTAGGGCAGGGAAATGAGCAGTTCTTC.

The chain employs TRBV4-1 and TRBJ2-2, with 7 bases that match TRBD1. This CDR3 is built from 13 residues. V lost 5 bases and J lost 9; bases outside the gene matches: 6. In germline, CDR1 is MGHRA, CDR2 YSYEKL. In nucleotides, the CDR3 is TGCGCCAGCAGCTTCGAGAGGGGGCGGGAGCTGTTTTTT. Amino acids: CASSFERGRELFF.

The chain employs TRBV10-3 and TRBJ2-1, with D uncertain. Trimming removed 5 bases from V and 6 bases from J, with 17 bases in between. Germline CDR1 and CDR2: ENHRY and SYGVKD. The CDR3 runs to 15 residues. The CDR3 DNA sequence: TGTGCCATCAGTAATGACCCCGAAGGGCCCAATGAGCAGTTCTTC. Translation gives CAISNDPEGPNEQFF.

The chain couples TRBV28 to TRBJ1-4; D unclear. The CDR3 totals 15 residues. Germline values: CDR1 MDHEN, CDR2 SYDVKM. V lost 0 bases to trimming and J lost 8 bases, with 13 bases between them. DNA of the CDR3: TGTGCCAGCAGTTTATGGTCCCCGAGTCAGGAAAAACTGTTTTTT. This translates into CASSLWSPSQEKLFF.

The chain recombines TRBV10-1 with TRBJ2-1; TRBD2 matches at 7 bases. The CDR3 is 16 amino acids. Unmatched junction bases numbered 5, after V lost 1 base and J lost 2 bases. Germline lookup yields CDR1 WNHNN and CDR2 SYGVQD (reference sequence). The CDR3 here is CASSEFTSEAYNEQFF. The CDR3 DNA sequence: TGCGCCAGCAGTGAGTTCACTAGCGAAGCCTACAATGAGCAGTTCTTC.

This clone was seen just once. This chain uses TRBV4-3 with TRBJ1-1; tentative D call: TRBD1 (5 bases). CDR1 LGHNA and CDR2 YSLEER come from the germline V gene. Trimming removed 0 bases from V and 1 base from J, with 15 bases in between. The CDR3 runs 17 residues. The CDR3 spells CASSQEEYGGSNTEAFF. CDR3 in DNA: TGCGCCAGCAGCCAAGAAGAGTACGGGGGGTCGAACACTGAAGCTTTCTTT.